The table lists the clone carrying this T cell receptor beta chain with many counts. Its antigen is unidentified. Documented time point: sample taken at primary tumor resection. Unsorted whole RNA of tumor, nontumor lung or frozen PBMC was sequenced. Unique molecular identifiers, one per molecule, were present on every TCR cDNA molecule. TCRdb redid the calling of the 5' RACE reads with MiXCR, one entry per CDR3 protein. Of some 50,000 distinct CDR3 sequences in the sample, around 7.6% were seen once. These data originate in a study of spatial heterogeneity in lung cancer. The wider study: Sequence detection consistently recorded a greater number of beta-chain than alpha-chain sequences. Findings of the study overall: At resection, ubiquitous expanded tumor TCRs appeared in blood more than at follow-up.

Trimming took 2 bases from V and 4 from J; bases not matched to a gene: 3. The CDR3 has 15 amino acids. The germline V gene has CDR1 SGHNT and CDR2 YENEEA. The source is a female donor with early-stage non-small cell lung cancer. The V call is TRBV11-3, the J call TRBJ2-1; 9 nucleotides align to TRBD1. The sequences come from PBMCs, collected at surgery. DNA of the CDR3: TGTGCCAGCAGCTTACGGGGGACAGGGTACAATGAGCAGTTCTTC. This translates into CASSLRGTGYNEQFF.